Listed below are T cell receptor beta chains from one sample, sequenced in a study of early T cells in non-severe SARS-CoV-2 infection. In TCRdb, the 5' RACE reads were re-called with MiXCR into one record per CDR3 protein. The data contain tens of thousands of distinct CDR3 sequences, about 13% of them singletons. Sequencing used whole blood. The receptors were sampled from an adult who was a healthcare worker with PCR-confirmed SARS-CoV-2 infection or an uninfected control (not recorded which). The CDR3 runs from the conserved cysteine through the conserved F or W. Each record gives: D gene, V gene, J gene, clone size, CDR3 protein, CDR3 DNA. A D gene is named only where the DNA matches it firmly. Clone size is shown for a subset of rows, as once, few, many or a class of expanded clone.

d_gene: -; v_gene: TRBV9; j_gene: TRBJ1-1; abundance: few; CDR3aa: CASSADRMNTEAFF; CDR3nt: TGTGCCAGCAGCGCCGACCGCATGAACACTGAAGCTTTCTTT
d_gene: TRBD1; v_gene: TRBV29-1; j_gene: TRBJ2-5; abundance: -; CDR3aa: CSVQGDQETQYF; CDR3nt: TGCAGCGTGCAGGGGGATCAAGAGACCCAGTACTTC
d_gene: -; v_gene: TRBV29-1; j_gene: TRBJ2-7; abundance: few; CDR3aa: CSVLGVRAYEQYF; CDR3nt: TGCAGCGTTTTGGGGGTCAGGGCGTACGAGCAGTACTTC
d_gene: TRBD2; v_gene: TRBV5-1; j_gene: TRBJ2-1; abundance: many; CDR3aa: CASSLPSGGRSSYNEQFF; CDR3nt: TGCGCCAGCAGCTTGCCTAGCGGGGGCCGTAGCTCCTACAATGAGCAGTTCTTC
d_gene: TRBD2; v_gene: TRBV6-5; j_gene: TRBJ2-1; abundance: many; CDR3aa: CASSYSKLAGAHEQFF; CDR3nt: TGTGCCAGCAGTTACTCGAAGCTAGCGGGGGCCCATGAGCAGTTCTTC
d_gene: TRBD2; v_gene: TRBV9; j_gene: TRBJ2-2; abundance: -; CDR3aa: CASSVGISGSSGELFF; CDR3nt: TGTGCCAGCAGCGTAGGGATTAGCGGGAGCTCCGGGGAGCTGTTTTTT
d_gene: -; v_gene: TRBV9; j_gene: TRBJ1-1; abundance: few; CDR3aa: CASSGFVGGSLSF; CDR3nt: TGTGCCAGCAGCGGATTTGTAGGGGGTTCCCTTTCCTTT
d_gene: -; v_gene: TRBV6-4; j_gene: TRBJ2-7; abundance: many; CDR3aa: CASSNRDQAEQYF; CDR3nt: TGTGCCAGCAGCAACCGTGACCAGGCTGAGCAGTACTTC
d_gene: -; v_gene: TRBV20-1; j_gene: TRBJ1-1; abundance: many; CDR3aa: CSSPGAGTEAFF; CDR3nt: TGCAGTTCGCCGGGGGCTGGCACTGAAGCTTTCTTT
d_gene: -; v_gene: TRBV12-3/TRBV12-4; j_gene: TRBJ1-1; abundance: -; CDR3aa: CASSRVANTEAFF; CDR3nt: TGTGCCAGCAGCAGGGTGGCGAACACTGAAGCTTTCTTT
d_gene: -; v_gene: TRBV12-3/TRBV12-4; j_gene: TRBJ2-2; abundance: few; CDR3aa: CASSLVSTGELFF; CDR3nt: TGTGCCAGCAGTTTAGTCTCCACCGGGGAGCTGTTTTTT
d_gene: TRBD1; v_gene: TRBV29-1; j_gene: TRBJ1-1; abundance: many; CDR3aa: CSLTGGGTEAFF; CDR3nt: TGCAGCCTTACAGGGGGGGGCACTGAAGCTTTCTTT
d_gene: -; v_gene: TRBV12-3/TRBV12-4; j_gene: TRBJ1-4; abundance: many; CDR3aa: CASSLATGTNEKLFF; CDR3nt: TGTGCCAGCAGTTTAGCGACGGGAACTAATGAAAAACTGTTTTTT
d_gene: -; v_gene: TRBV6-1; j_gene: TRBJ2-6; abundance: -; CDR3aa: CASSDEVTGANVLTF; CDR3nt: TGTGCCAGCAGTGACGAGGTTACTGGGGCCAACGTCCTGACTTTC
d_gene: TRBD2; v_gene: TRBV2; j_gene: TRBJ2-1; abundance: many; CDR3aa: CASSEGLGLAGEGDEQFF; CDR3nt: TGTGCCAGCAGTGAGGGCCTCGGACTAGCGGGAGAAGGGGATGAGCAGTTCTTC
d_gene: TRBD1; v_gene: TRBV30; j_gene: TRBJ1-1; abundance: many; CDR3aa: CAWRRQGLNTEAFF; CDR3nt: TGTGCCTGGAGGCGACAGGGATTGAACACTGAAGCTTTCTTT
d_gene: -; v_gene: TRBV7-2; j_gene: TRBJ2-7; abundance: -; CDR3aa: CASSSFLYEQYF; CDR3nt: TGTGCCAGCAGCTCTTTCCTCTACGAGCAGTACTTC
d_gene: -; v_gene: TRBV9; j_gene: TRBJ2-3; abundance: once; CDR3aa: CASTADGSTDTQYF; CDR3nt: TGTGCCAGCACCGCTGATGGGTCCACAGATACGCAGTATTTT
d_gene: -; v_gene: TRBV20-1; j_gene: TRBJ2-7; abundance: many; CDR3aa: CSARGTAEQYF; CDR3nt: TGCAGTGCTAGAGGGACAGCCGAGCAGTACTTC
d_gene: -; v_gene: TRBV7-3; j_gene: TRBJ1-3; abundance: few; CDR3aa: CASSRTGNSGNTIYF; CDR3nt: TGTGCCAGCAGCCGAACAGGGAACTCTGGAAACACCATATATTTT
d_gene: -; v_gene: TRBV28; j_gene: TRBJ2-7; abundance: many; CDR3aa: CASSLPSWTPFYEQYF; CDR3nt: TGTGCCAGCAGTTTGCCTAGCTGGACCCCTTTCTACGAGCAGTACTTC
d_gene: TRBD2; v_gene: TRBV24-1; j_gene: TRBJ2-1; abundance: -; CDR3aa: CATSGLAGNEQFF; CDR3nt: TGTGCCACCAGTGGCCTAGCGGGCAATGAGCAGTTCTTC
d_gene: TRBD2; v_gene: TRBV7-9; j_gene: TRBJ2-3; abundance: many; CDR3aa: CASSLKRGGTDTQYF; CDR3nt: TGTGCCAGCAGCCTGAAGCGGGGGGGCACAGATACGCAGTATTTT
d_gene: -; v_gene: TRBV28; j_gene: TRBJ1-2; abundance: -; CDR3aa: CASIGSYGYTF; CDR3nt: TGTGCCAGCATCGGCAGCTATGGCTACACCTTC
d_gene: -; v_gene: TRBV4-1; j_gene: TRBJ2-7; abundance: many; CDR3aa: CASSQADDMDQQYF; CDR3nt: TGCGCCAGCAGCCAAGCTGACGACATGGACCAGCAGTACTTC
d_gene: -; v_gene: TRBV14; j_gene: TRBJ1-2; abundance: many; CDR3aa: CASSQGQVYGYTF; CDR3nt: TGTGCCAGCAGCCAAGGACAGGTCTATGGCTACACCTTC
d_gene: -; v_gene: TRBV5-4; j_gene: TRBJ2-7; abundance: few; CDR3aa: CASSPGLPQREQYF; CDR3nt: TGTGCCAGCAGCCCCGGACTACCTCAACGGGAGCAGTACTTC
d_gene: -; v_gene: TRBV7-2; j_gene: TRBJ1-1; abundance: many; CDR3aa: CASSFQVNTEAFF; CDR3nt: TGTGCCAGCAGCTTCCAGGTGAACACTGAAGCTTTCTTT
d_gene: TRBD1; v_gene: TRBV4-2; j_gene: TRBJ2-2; abundance: -; CDR3aa: CASRRLGQGDGGELFF; CDR3nt: TGTGCCAGCAGACGCTTGGGACAGGGGGATGGCGGGGAGCTGTTTTTT
d_gene: -; v_gene: TRBV7-2; j_gene: TRBJ1-3; abundance: -; CDR3aa: CASSLGGRSIYF; CDR3nt: TGTGCCAGCAGCTTAGGCGGACGGTCCATATATTTT
d_gene: -; v_gene: TRBV7-9; j_gene: TRBJ2-7; abundance: few; CDR3aa: CVSSLEQAAFEQYF; CDR3nt: TGTGTCAGCAGCTTAGAACAGGCAGCCTTCGAGCAGTACTTC
d_gene: -; v_gene: TRBV5-4; j_gene: TRBJ1-2; abundance: many; CDR3aa: CASTDGGHGPNGYTF; CDR3nt: TGTGCCAGCACCGATGGTGGACATGGTCCTAATGGCTACACCTTC
d_gene: -; v_gene: TRBV7-2; j_gene: TRBJ2-5; abundance: many; CDR3aa: CASSFNKGRLETQYF; CDR3nt: TGTGCCAGCAGCTTTAATAAGGGGCGTTTGGAGACCCAGTACTTC
d_gene: -; v_gene: TRBV5-1; j_gene: TRBJ1-1; abundance: few; CDR3aa: CASSQGPQSSNTEAFF; CDR3nt: TGCGCCAGCAGCCAAGGACCGCAAAGTTCAAACACTGAAGCTTTCTTT
d_gene: -; v_gene: TRBV27; j_gene: TRBJ2-7; abundance: -; CDR3aa: CASLLNGAAYEQYF; CDR3nt: TGTGCCAGCCTGCTCAACGGGGCGGCCTACGAGCAGTACTTC
d_gene: -; v_gene: TRBV29-1; j_gene: TRBJ2-3; abundance: few; CDR3aa: CSVSESTDTQYF; CDR3nt: TGCAGCGTTAGCGAAAGCACAGATACGCAGTATTTT
d_gene: -; v_gene: TRBV9; j_gene: TRBJ2-5; abundance: many; CDR3aa: CASSVLPSEETQYF; CDR3nt: TGTGCCAGCAGCGTTTTGCCTAGCGAGGAGACCCAGTACTTC
d_gene: TRBD1; v_gene: TRBV20-1; j_gene: TRBJ1-3; abundance: few; CDR3aa: CSARHRGGGGNTIYF; CDR3nt: TGCAGTGCTAGACACAGGGGAGGCGGTGGAAACACCATATATTTT
d_gene: TRBD2; v_gene: TRBV7-2; j_gene: TRBJ2-1; abundance: many; CDR3aa: CASSPRRGAGNEQFF; CDR3nt: TGTGCCAGCAGTCCGAGGCGGGGGGCCGGGAATGAGCAGTTCTTC
d_gene: -; v_gene: TRBV30; j_gene: TRBJ2-7; abundance: many; CDR3aa: CACRAYPYEQYF; CDR3nt: TGTGCCTGTAGAGCTTATCCCTACGAGCAGTACTTC
d_gene: TRBD1; v_gene: TRBV19; j_gene: TRBJ1-2; abundance: many; CDR3aa: CASRRQGATWGYTF; CDR3nt: TGTGCCAGTAGGCGTCAGGGGGCAACTTGGGGCTACACCTTC
d_gene: -; v_gene: TRBV9; j_gene: TRBJ2-7; abundance: few; CDR3aa: CASSAGTFGEQYF; CDR3nt: TGTGCCAGCAGCGCAGGGACATTCGGCGAGCAGTACTTC